This T cell receptor beta chain came from a study of beta chain features in type 1 diabetes. Concerning this clone itself: The antigen is unknown.

Germline CDR1 is MGHRA and CDR2 is YSYEKL. This CDR3 has 13 amino acids. The germline V and J ends were trimmed by 3 bases and 1 base, with 6 bases remaining between them. Study observations and caveats: There were fewer insertions and more deletions at the VDJ junctions of type 1 diabetes patients.

Averaging approximately 120 mL, one heparinised blood draw came from each individual donor. The study reverse transcribed the entire isolated RNA, so it sequenced expressed TCRB transcripts. Repertoires were generated with immunoSEQ multiplex PCR, while TCRdb's copy carries only in-frame clones and drops some. The sample has some 99,000 clones; about two fifths are singletons. The sequence came from a woman aged 18-29 years in good health. The J gene is TRBJ1-1, the V gene TRBV4-1, with TRBD1 as a possible D gene (6 bases). Sequenced sample: stem cell memory CD4+ T cells from blood. The CDR3 is CASSQDRNTEAFF. CDR3 sequence (DNA): TGCGCCAGCAGCCAGGACAGGAACACTGAAGCTTTCTTT.